Listed below are T cell receptor beta chains from one sample, sequenced in a study of blood T cell repertoires in COVID-19. Assay used: immunoSEQ multiplex PCR; TCRdb lists only in-frame clones, some missing. The table includes about 170,000 clones, 70% to 85% detected once. The sample comprised peripheral blood. These receptors came from a man in his 60s who had recovered from COVID-19. Both conserved end residues are part of each CDR3. A D gene is named only where the DNA matches it firmly. Size is omitted from some rows. Given values are once, few, many or a class for expanded clones.

clone size: NA
J gene: TRBJ2-1
D gene: NA
V gene: TRBV3-1/TRBV3-2
CDR3 protein: CASSHLSYNEQFF
CDR3 DNA: TGTGCCAGCAGCCACCTCTCCTACAATGAGCAGTTCTTC

clone size: NA
J gene: TRBJ2-5
D gene: NA
V gene: TRBV12-3/TRBV12-4
CDR3 protein: CASSLLETQYF
CDR3 DNA: TGTGCCAGCAGTTTACTGGAGACCCAGTACTTC

clone size: NA
J gene: TRBJ2-1
D gene: NA
V gene: TRBV18
CDR3 protein: CASSPRGSYNEQFF
CDR3 DNA: TGTGCCAGCTCACCCCGGGGATCCTACAATGAGCAGTTCTTC

clone size: NA
J gene: TRBJ1-4
D gene: NA
V gene: TRBV7-2
CDR3 protein: CASSLAGTREDEKLFF
CDR3 DNA: TGTGCCAGCAGCTTAGCGGGAACCAGGGAGGATGAAAAACTGTTTTTT

clone size: NA
J gene: TRBJ1-6
D gene: TRBD1
V gene: TRBV7-2
CDR3 protein: CASKSQVGTASSPLHF
CDR3 DNA: TGTGCCAGCAAAAGTCAGGTCGGGACAGCATCTTCACCCCTCCACTTT

clone size: NA
J gene: TRBJ2-7
D gene: NA
V gene: TRBV9
CDR3 protein: CASSVDQANSYEQYF
CDR3 DNA: TGTGCCAGCAGCGTAGACCAGGCGAACTCCTACGAGCAGTACTTC

clone size: NA
J gene: TRBJ1-1
D gene: NA
V gene: TRBV9
CDR3 protein: CASSVTGTINTEAFF
CDR3 DNA: TGTGCCAGCAGCGTAACCGGGACAATAAACACTGAAGCTTTCTTT

clone size: few
J gene: TRBJ2-2
D gene: NA
V gene: TRBV7-2
CDR3 protein: CASSLAGALSGTGELFF
CDR3 DNA: TGTGCCAGCAGCTTAGCGGGGGCCTTATCCGGCACCGGGGAGCTGTTTTTT

clone size: NA
J gene: TRBJ2-1
D gene: NA
V gene: TRBV6-5
CDR3 protein: CASSYLRGAYNEQFF
CDR3 DNA: TGTGCCAGCAGTTACCTCAGGGGGGCCTACAATGAGCAGTTCTTC

clone size: NA
J gene: TRBJ2-7
D gene: TRBD2
V gene: TRBV11-3
CDR3 protein: CASSLWGGGSYEQYF
CDR3 DNA: TGTGCCAGCAGCTTGTGGGGCGGGGGGTCCTACGAGCAGTACTTC

clone size: NA
J gene: TRBJ1-2
D gene: TRBD1
V gene: TRBV20-1
CDR3 protein: CSAGTVYGYTF
CDR3 DNA: TGCAGTGCCGGGACAGTTTATGGCTACACCTTC

clone size: many
J gene: TRBJ1-3
D gene: NA
V gene: TRBV12-3/TRBV12-4
CDR3 protein: CASSTNSGNTIYF
CDR3 DNA: TGTGCCAGCAGTACCAACTCGGGAAACACCATATATTTT

clone size: few
J gene: TRBJ2-3
D gene: TRBD2
V gene: TRBV7-2
CDR3 protein: CASSPRGLAGGDTQYF
CDR3 DNA: TGTGCCAGCAGCCCGAGGGGACTAGCGGGGGGTGATACGCAGTATTTT

clone size: NA
J gene: TRBJ2-3
D gene: TRBD2
V gene: TRBV18
CDR3 protein: CASSPGLAGVDTQYF
CDR3 DNA: TGTGCCAGCTCACCCGGACTAGCGGGGGTGGATACGCAGTATTTT

clone size: NA
J gene: TRBJ1-3
D gene: TRBD1
V gene: TRBV28
CDR3 protein: CASRAQGANTIYF
CDR3 DNA: TGTGCCAGCAGGGCACAGGGGGCGAACACCATATATTTT

clone size: NA
J gene: TRBJ1-3
D gene: NA
V gene: TRBV7-3
CDR3 protein: CASSLNGMLTTGNTIYF
CDR3 DNA: TGTGCCAGCAGCTTAAACGGGATGTTGACAACTGGAAACACCATATATTTT

clone size: NA
J gene: TRBJ1-2
D gene: TRBD1
V gene: TRBV5-3
CDR3 protein: CARSEHHPTGETYGYTF
CDR3 DNA: TGTGCCAGAAGCGAACACCATCCGACAGGGGAGACCTATGGCTACACCTTC

clone size: NA
J gene: TRBJ1-1
D gene: NA
V gene: TRBV7-8
CDR3 protein: CASSWKGDTEAFF
CDR3 DNA: TGTGCCAGCAGCTGGAAGGGGGACACTGAAGCTTTCTTT

clone size: NA
J gene: TRBJ1-1
D gene: NA
V gene: TRBV2
CDR3 protein: CASRGRGKAFF
CDR3 DNA: TGTGCCAGCAGGGGGCGGGGGAAGGCTTTCTTT

clone size: once
J gene: TRBJ1-2
D gene: NA
V gene: TRBV14
CDR3 protein: CASRGRANYGYTF
CDR3 DNA: TGTGCCAGCAGGGGCAGAGCTAACTATGGCTACACCTTC

clone size: NA
J gene: TRBJ1-1
D gene: TRBD1
V gene: TRBV25-1
CDR3 protein: CASSDRTGMNTEAFF
CDR3 DNA: TGTGCCAGCAGTGACCGGACAGGGATGAACACTGAAGCTTTCTTT

clone size: once
J gene: TRBJ1-2
D gene: TRBD1
V gene: TRBV7-9
CDR3 protein: CASSQGEYGYTF
CDR3 DNA: TGTGCCAGCAGTCAGGGGGAATATGGCTACACCTTC

clone size: NA
J gene: TRBJ2-7
D gene: TRBD1
V gene: TRBV2
CDR3 protein: CASSAKGQGTYEQYF
CDR3 DNA: TGTGCCAGCAGTGCGAAAGGACAGGGTACCTACGAGCAGTACTTC

clone size: NA
J gene: TRBJ1-2
D gene: TRBD1
V gene: TRBV19
CDR3 protein: CASSRQGDGAGGYTF
CDR3 DNA: TGTGCCAGTAGTAGACAGGGAGACGGGGCTGGTGGCTACACCTTC

clone size: NA
J gene: TRBJ2-3
D gene: NA
V gene: TRBV3-1/TRBV3-2
CDR3 protein: CASSQGPSTQYF
CDR3 DNA: TGTGCCAGCAGCCAAGGGCCTTCTACGCAGTATTTT

clone size: NA
J gene: TRBJ1-5
D gene: NA
V gene: TRBV20-1
CDR3 protein: CSASSGLYSNQPQHF
CDR3 DNA: TGCAGTGCTAGTTCGGGACTCTATAGCAATCAGCCCCAGCATTTT

clone size: NA
J gene: TRBJ2-1
D gene: TRBD2
V gene: TRBV30
CDR3 protein: CAWSVGTSGGNEQFF
CDR3 DNA: TGTGCCTGGAGTGTAGGGACTAGCGGGGGAAATGAGCAGTTCTTC

clone size: once
J gene: TRBJ1-1
D gene: NA
V gene: TRBV11-3
CDR3 protein: CASSRTDTEAFF
CDR3 DNA: TGTGCCAGCAGCCGTACAGACACTGAAGCTTTCTTT

clone size: NA
J gene: TRBJ1-2
D gene: TRBD1
V gene: TRBV2
CDR3 protein: CASIQGRGYYYGYTF
CDR3 DNA: TGTGCCAGCATACAGGGCAGGGGGTATTATTATGGCTACACCTTC

clone size: once
J gene: TRBJ1-4
D gene: TRBD1
V gene: TRBV7-2
CDR3 protein: CASSLGHRGQGKLFF
CDR3 DNA: TGTGCCAGCAGCTTAGGTCACAGGGGGCAAGGAAAACTGTTTTTT

clone size: few
J gene: TRBJ1-2
D gene: NA
V gene: TRBV30
CDR3 protein: CAWSGRGDGGYTF
CDR3 DNA: TGTGCCTGGAGTGGAAGAGGTGACGGTGGCTACACCTTC

clone size: NA
J gene: TRBJ2-7
D gene: TRBD2
V gene: TRBV6-5
CDR3 protein: CASSLAGEASYEQYF
CDR3 DNA: TGTGCCAGCAGTTTAGCGGGGGAGGCCTCCTACGAGCAGTACTTC

clone size: few
J gene: TRBJ1-1
D gene: NA
V gene: TRBV11-3
CDR3 protein: CASSATGLNTEAFF
CDR3 DNA: TGTGCCAGCAGCGCCACAGGGTTAAACACTGAAGCTTTCTTT

clone size: NA
J gene: TRBJ2-1
D gene: NA
V gene: TRBV21-1
CDR3 protein: CASSKWYRGYNEQFF
CDR3 DNA: TGTGCCAGCAGCAAATGGTACCGGGGCTACAATGAGCAGTTCTTC

clone size: NA
J gene: TRBJ1-4
D gene: NA
V gene: TRBV6-5
CDR3 protein: CASRRVFNEKLFF
CDR3 DNA: TGTGCCAGCAGGAGGGTCTTTAATGAAAAACTGTTTTTT

clone size: NA
J gene: TRBJ2-3
D gene: TRBD2
V gene: TRBV2
CDR3 protein: CAGSLAGASTDTQYF
CDR3 DNA: TGTGCCGGCTCCTTAGCGGGGGCTAGCACAGATACGCAGTATTTT

clone size: NA
J gene: TRBJ1-1
D gene: NA
V gene: TRBV6-5
CDR3 protein: CASGAPGAEAFF
CDR3 DNA: TGTGCCAGCGGGGCTCCAGGGGCTGAAGCTTTCTTT

clone size: NA
J gene: TRBJ1-2
D gene: NA
V gene: TRBV11-2
CDR3 protein: CASSLDGQPYGYTF
CDR3 DNA: TGTGCCAGCAGCTTAGATGGGCAGCCCTATGGCTACACCTTC

clone size: NA
J gene: TRBJ1-1
D gene: TRBD1
V gene: TRBV18
CDR3 protein: CASSPGQTGAEAFF
CDR3 DNA: TGTGCCAGCTCACCGGGGCAGACAGGGGCTGAAGCTTTCTTT

clone size: NA
J gene: TRBJ2-1
D gene: TRBD1
V gene: TRBV11-3
CDR3 protein: CASSRGQGEMNEQFF
CDR3 DNA: TGTGCCAGCAGCCGCGGACAGGGAGAAATGAATGAGCAGTTCTTC

clone size: NA
J gene: TRBJ2-2
D gene: NA
V gene: TRBV9
CDR3 protein: CASSPDWGENTGELFF
CDR3 DNA: TGTGCCAGCAGCCCGGACTGGGGGGAGAACACCGGGGAGCTGTTTTTT